A single sample gave rise to the 26 T cell receptor beta chains below, sequenced in a study of T cells in Graves' hyperthyroidism and ophthalmopathy. TCR beta CDR3 regions were amplified from RNA transcripts. RT-PCR in the first round (using the HTBI primer set) targeted the TCR CDR3. One entry per CDR3 protein results from TCRdb running MiXCR on the multiplex PCR reads. The sample yields under 750,000 distinct CDR3 sequences, around 19% seen once. Specimen: blood. The receptors here all came from a woman aged 45-60 years with Graves' hyperthyroidism that later progressed to Graves' ophthalmopathy.

In this sample, this clonotype turned up many times. Germline is not matched at one junction end, which may reflect a read error. The V and J genes are TRBV12-3 or TRBV12-4 and TRBJ1-2; TRBD1 matches 8 bases. CDR3 length: 14 amino acids. The CDR3 nucleotides are TGTGCCGGCAGTCCCAGGACAGGGTGGTATGGCTACACCTTC. Translating gives CAGSPRTGWYGYTF.

This clonotype turned up a few times. This chain uses TRBV29-1 with TRBJ1-3; D uncertain. The germline gives CDR1 SQVTM, CDR2 ANQGSEA. V lost 4 bases and J 8 bases, leaving 12 bases between the germline ends. This CDR3 is built from 12 residues. This CDR3 reads CSVARSGDTIYF. The CDR3 DNA reads TGCAGCGTTGCACGGTCGGGAGACACCATATATTTT.

The V gene is TRBV12-3 or TRBV12-4, the J gene TRBJ1-1, with unresolved D. This CDR3 has 14 amino acids. Trimming left V 3 bases short and J 4 bases short, with 12 bases between. The CDR3 loop is CASSFLVIGTEAFF. For the CDR3, the DNA is TGTGCCAGCAGTTTTTTGGTAATAGGCACTGAAGCTTTCTTT.

This chain joins TRBV9 and TRBJ1-1; D is ambiguous. This CDR3 spans 15 amino acids. From germline, CDR1 is SGDLS and CDR2 YYNGEE. V was pared by 4 bases and J by 5 bases, with 18 bases between. CDR3 sequence reads: CASSPHLEGATEAFF. CDR3 DNA: TGTGCCAGCAGCCCTCACCTGGAGGGCGCGACTGAAGCTTTCTTT.

The table lists this clonotype with many counts. The chain has TRBV30 and TRBJ1-2, with TRBD1 matching 8 bases. Germline V gene data show CDR1 as GTSNPN and CDR2 as SVGIG (reference sequence). After removal of 2 bases from V and 7 bases from J, the junction contained 9 bases not matched to a gene. The CDR3 has 14 amino acids. CDR3 amino acids: CAWSPQGQVLGYTF. CDR3 nucleotide sequence: TGTGCCTGGAGTCCCCAGGGACAGGTCCTTGGCTACACCTTC.

The chain recombines TRBV20-1 with TRBJ2-3; tentatively, D is TRBD1 (5 bases). Germline V gene data show CDR1 as DFQATT and CDR2 as SNEGSKA (reference sequence). Deletions cut 0 bases from V and 2 bases from J, with 12 bases between. The CDR3 contains 15 residues. This CDR3 is CSARENRQYTDTQYF. Written as DNA, the CDR3 is TGCAGTGCTAGAGAGAACAGACAGTACACAGATACGCAGTATTTT.

V usage is TRBV19 and J usage is TRBJ1-6, with no clear D. CDR1 and CDR2 from the germline V gene are LNHDA and SQIVND (reference sequence). The CDR3 totals 16 residues. The V end lost 5 bases, the J end lost 3 bases, and 14 bases lay between the germline ends. The CDR3 DNA reads as TGTGCCAGTAGTCCTAACACCTACGGCTATAATTCACCCCTCCACTTT. Amino acids: CASSPNTYGYNSPLHF.

This clonotype showed up many times. The chain combines TRBV6-2 or TRBV6-3 with TRBJ2-2, with D perhaps matching TRBD1 (7 bases). Germline V CDR1 and CDR2: MNHEY, SVGEGT. CDR3 size: 17 residues. V was shortened by 8 bases and J by 3 bases, with 22 bases between the two germline ends. The CDR3 DNA reads as TGTGCCAGCCGGGACTCTGACCGGACAGGCCACACCGGGGAGCTGTTTTTT. This translates into CASRDSDRTGHTGELFF.

This clonotype has at least ten counts. The genes are TRBV5-1 and TRBJ1-2; 7 nucleotides match TRBD1. From germline, CDR1 is SGHRS and CDR2 YFSETQ. V lost 0 bases to trimming and J lost 8 bases; unmatched junction nucleotides: 10. The CDR3 is made up of 15 amino acids. The CDR3 protein is CASSLGGQQTVGYTF. CDR3 sequence (DNA): TGCGCCAGCAGCTTGGGGGGACAGCAAACGGTGGGCTACACCTTC.

The J gene is TRBJ2-7, the V gene TRBV6-5, with D possibly TRBD2 on 6 matching bases. V dropped 2 bases and J dropped 7 bases, with 12 bases sitting between them. The germline gives CDR1 MNHEY, CDR2 SVGAGI. This CDR3 has 13 amino acids. CDR3 nucleotides: TGTGCCAGCAGTTACGTGCGCCTAGCGGAGCAGTACTTC. It encodes CASSYVRLAEQYF.

V and J are TRBV7-9 and TRBJ1-6, with D perhaps TRBD1 (5 bases). CDR1 and CDR2 from the germline V gene are SEHNR and FQNEAQ (reference sequence). V dropped 1 base and J dropped 6 bases, with 13 bases sitting between them. The length of the CDR3 is 16 residues. CDR3 coding DNA: TGTGCCAGCAGCTTAGTTCCCCCAGGGCCTAATTCACCCCTCCACTTT. This translates into CASSLVPPGPNSPLHF.

This chain uses TRBV11-3 with TRBJ2-7; TRBD1 or TRBD2 may be the D gene (5 bases each). Germline CDR1 reads SGHNT; CDR2 reads YENEEA. V lost 0 bases, J lost 7 bases, and 10 bases lay in between. The CDR3 sequence is 13 residues long. CDR3: CASSLDTRGEQYF. The CDR3, as DNA: TGTGCCAGCAGCTTAGACACGAGGGGTGAGCAGTACTTC.

CDR3 sequence (DNA): TGTGCCAGCAGTTTAAGTCAGGCAGGGCGCACCGGGGAGCTGTTTTTT. Its protein product is CASSLSQAGRTGELFF. V gene TRBV12-3 or TRBV12-4 combines with J gene TRBJ2-2; possible D gene TRBD1, 5 bases. The CDR3 runs to 16 residues. The V end was cut by 2 bases, the J end by 4 bases, with 14 bases between.

There are many counts of this clonotype. The CDR3 protein is CASSNPGLSQGTEAFF. CDR3 coding DNA: TGTGCCAGCAGCAACCCGGGACTATCGCAGGGCACTGAAGCTTTCTTT. The chain couples TRBV6-1 to TRBJ1-1; tentatively, D is TRBD1 (5 bases). Trimming pared 6 bases from V and 4 bases from J, leaving 21 bases between. Per germline, CDR1 MNHNS and CDR2 SASEGT. The CDR3 runs to 16 residues.

The V gene is TRBV3-1, the J gene TRBJ1-3, with D possibly TRBD1 on 5 matching bases. The CDR3 is made up of 14 amino acids. Germline V gives CDR1 LGHDT, CDR2 YNNKEL (reference sequence). V dropped 3 bases and J dropped 2 bases, with 8 bases sitting between them. Here the CDR3 reads CASSHGGAGNTIYF. The CDR3, as DNA: TGTGCCAGCAGCCACGGGGGGGCTGGAAACACCATATATTTT.

This clonotype was recorded many times. CDR3 region: CATVDIVSYEQYF. The CDR3 nucleotides are TGTGCCACCGTTGACATCGTCTCCTACGAGCAGTACTTC. The chain recombines TRBV6-2 or TRBV6-3 with TRBJ2-7; D unresolved. Germline V lookup: CDR1 MNHEY, CDR2 SVGEGT. The CDR3 sequence is 13 residues long. The germline V and J ends were trimmed by 10 bases and 0 bases, with 13 bases remaining between them.

Notes on this clonotype: Possible read error: a much larger clone is one base away. The CDR3 reads CASSPGQTDNEQFF. The DNA for the CDR3 is TGCGCCAGCAGCCCCGGACAGACAGACAATGAGCAGTTCTTC. The chain joins TRBV5-1 to TRBJ2-1, with a possible D match to TRBD1 (6 bases). The CDR3 totals 14 residues. The V end lost 4 bases, the J end lost 5 bases, and 13 bases lay between the germline ends. Germline lookup yields CDR1 SGHRS and CDR2 YFSETQ.

The chain links TRBV9 to TRBJ1-3; no clear D. V lost 6 bases and J 0 bases, leaving 13 bases between the germline ends. The CDR3 runs 15 residues. Germline V lookup: CDR1 SGDLS, CDR2 YYNGEE. CDR3 region: CASTPTGFSGNTIYF. CDR3 DNA: TGTGCCAGCACCCCCACTGGGTTCTCTGGAAACACCATATATTTT.

The table lists this clonotype with many counts. The CDR3 coding sequence is TGTGCCAGCACCAACGGGGGACAGCGCATGGATACGCAGTATTTT. Protein sequence: CASTNGGQRMDTQYF. V usage is TRBV13 and J usage is TRBJ2-3; a possible D gene is TRBD1 (7 bases). CDR1 and CDR2 (germline): PRHDT, FYEKMQ (reference sequence). This CDR3 region has 15 residues. Trimming took off 7 bases at V and 6 bases at J, with 20 bases between the two ends.

This clonotype was seen ten or more times. J is TRBJ2-7 and V is TRBV7-9; the D is unclear. The V and J ends lost 4 bases and 6 bases respectively, with 13 bases between them. This CDR3 comprises 13 residues. The germline V gene has CDR1 SEHNR and CDR2 FQNEAQ (reference sequence). In nucleotides, the CDR3 is TGTGCCAGCAGCTCAAATCACAAGGGCGAGCAGTACTTC. The encoded protein is CASSSNHKGEQYF.

This chain connects TRBV20-1 to TRBJ2-7; TRBD1 is a possible D gene (6 bases). CDR1 DFQATT and CDR2 SNEGSKA come from the germline V gene (reference sequence). V was pared by 1 base and J by 7 bases, with 17 bases between. This CDR3 spans 14 amino acids. The CDR3 DNA follows: TGCAGTGCTAGAGGACAGGCCCTCATCTTGGAGCAGTACTTC. It is translated as CSARGQALILEQYF.

At least ten counts were recorded for this clonotype. The chain combines TRBV3-1 with TRBJ1-2; TRBD1 matches 8 bases. This CDR3 has 13 amino acids. With 1 base clipped from V and 9 bases from J, the junction kept 4 bases outside the gene matches. Germline V gives CDR1 LGHDT, CDR2 YNNKEL (reference sequence). The CDR3 nucleotides read TGTGCCAGCAGCCAAGGACAGGGGTTTAGCTACACCTTC. This gives the protein CASSQGQGFSYTF.

At least ten counts were recorded for this clonotype. The chain carries TRBV6-6 and TRBJ1-1, with D perhaps matching TRBD1 (6 bases). The V end lost 2 bases, the J end lost 4 bases, and 26 bases lay between the germline ends. CDR3 length equals 19 residues. Germline assignment: CDR1 MNHNY and CDR2 SVGAGI (reference sequence). CDR3 coding DNA: TGTGCCAGCAGTTACCCCCCCGCTGCGGTGAACAGGGCCGGCACTGAAGCTTTCTTT. Protein product: CASSYPPAAVNRAGTEAFF.

Note on this clonotype: One end of the junction fails to match germline, which may point to a read error. The gene calls are TRBV6-1 and TRBJ1-1; no reliable D call. The V gene's germline CDR1 is MNHNS and CDR2 SASEGT. The CDR3 has 13 residues. CDR3 nucleotides: TGTGCCAGCAGAATAGGCCCAAACACTGAAGCTCTCTTT. This gives the protein CASRIGPNTEALF.

The rearrangement uses TRBV3-1 and TRBJ2-1; no definite D call. The CDR3 spans 16 residues. V gave up 4 bases and J gave up 9 bases, with 22 bases separating them. The V gene's germline CDR1 is LGHDT and CDR2 YNNKEL (reference sequence). DNA of the CDR3: TGTGCCAGCAGCCCGTCCACCGGCGTCTCAGGCGGTGAGCAGTTCTTC. Its protein product is CASSPSTGVSGGEQFF.

This clonotype was seen at least ten times. The chain uses TRBV2 and TRBJ2-5; D may be TRBD1 (5 bases). The CDR3 is made up of 14 amino acids. The V end lost 2 bases, the J end lost 1 base, and 8 bases lay between the germline ends. The germline V gene has CDR1 SNHLY and CDR2 FYNNEI. This CDR3 is CASSEIGAQETQYF. CDR3 DNA sequence: TGTGCCAGCAGTGAAATAGGGGCCCAAGAGACCCAGTACTTC.